Below, 8 T cell receptor beta chains from the same sample are listed, as sequenced in a study of blood T cell repertoires in COVID-19. Repertoires were generated with immunoSEQ multiplex PCR, while TCRdb's copy carries only in-frame clones and drops some. The sample has over 70,000 clones, 80% to 95% seen once; the top ten hold roughly 7%. Sequenced sample: peripheral blood. These receptor sequences come from a man between 18 and 35 years old with COVID-19, enrolled during active disease.

This clone occurred a few times. The rearrangement joins TRBV2 to TRBJ1-3, with 9 bases matching TRBD1. Trimming took 5 bases from V and 8 from J; bases not matched to a gene: 10. Germline V lookup: CDR1 SNHLY, CDR2 FYNNEI. The CDR3 is 15 residues long. Here the CDR3 DNA reads TGTGCCAGCAGTCCCACCGGGACAGGGTTGGACACCATATATTTT. Its translation is CASSPTGTGLDTIYF.

The V gene is TRBV27, the J gene TRBJ2-7, with D tentatively TRBD2 (5 bases). V lost 3 bases and J lost 3, with 15 bases in between. CDR3 length equals 15 residues. Germline V CDR1 and CDR2: MNHEY, SMNVEV (reference sequence). CDR3: CASSFRLNPYYEQYF. Written as DNA, the CDR3 is TGTGCCAGCAGTTTCCGACTAAACCCTTACTACGAGCAGTACTTC.

The J gene is TRBJ1-5, the V gene TRBV19; tentatively, D is TRBD1 (5 bases). Germline V gives CDR1 LNHDA, CDR2 SQIVND (reference sequence). The CDR3 sequence is 12 residues long. Trimming took off 6 bases at V and 11 bases at J, with 14 bases between the two ends. CDR3 loop: CASSFGGAAQHF. The CDR3 region has the DNA TGTGCCAGTAGCTTCGGGGGTGCGGCCCAGCATTTT.

This clone occurred once. The V gene is TRBV7-8, the J gene TRBJ2-3; D may be TRBD1 (7 bases). The V end lost 7 bases, the J end lost 4 bases, and 9 bases lay between the germline ends. This CDR3 is built from 12 residues. Germline assignment: CDR1 SGHVS and CDR2 FQNEAQ. The CDR3 loop reads CASTGGPDTQYF. CDR3 sequence (DNA): TGTGCCAGCACAGGGGGGCCAGATACGCAGTATTTT.

This chain connects TRBV5-1 to TRBJ1-2; 7 positions match TRBD1. The V gene's germline CDR1 is SGHRS and CDR2 YFSETQ. V dropped 4 bases and J dropped 4; count of bases not matched to a gene: 7. The length of the CDR3 is 14 residues. Here the CDR3 DNA reads TGCGCCAGCAGCCAAGGGGGCTTCGGCTATGGCTACACCTTC. It translates to CASSQGGFGYGYTF.

The table lists this clone with a count of one. The chain has TRBV24-1 and TRBJ2-1, with 9 bases aligning to TRBD1. V was clipped by 6 bases and J by 6 bases; unmatched bases: 5. CDR1 is KGHDR and CDR2 is SFDVKD in the germline V gene. This CDR3 is built from 14 residues. The CDR3 spells CATSRGQGINEQFF. Written as DNA, the CDR3 is TGTGCCACCAGTCGGGGACAGGGAATCAATGAGCAGTTCTTC.

This clone appeared once. The rearrangement uses TRBV6-2 or TRBV6-3 and TRBJ2-7; D is uncertain. The V and J ends lost 6 bases and 0 bases respectively, with 9 bases between them. The CDR3 spans 13 residues. Per germline, CDR1 MNHEY and CDR2 SVGEGT. The CDR3 is CASSRLGSYEQYF. The DNA for the CDR3 is TGTGCCAGCAGCCGACTCGGCTCCTACGAGCAGTACTTC.

The chain joins TRBV19 to TRBJ1-2, with 7 bases fitting TRBD1. Germline trimming cut 4 bases from V and 2 bases from J; bases unmatched to any gene: 7. Germline lookup yields CDR1 LNHDA and CDR2 SQIVND (reference sequence). The CDR3 loop spans 15 amino acids. The CDR3 nucleotides read TGTGCCAGTAGTACCACTCCGACAGGGAACTATGGCTACACCTTC. Translating it yields CASSTTPTGNYGYTF.